The TCR beta chain under discussion was sequenced for a study of Ad26.COV2.S vaccination and SARS-CoV-2 variants. The wider study: By the intramuscular route, Ad26.COV2.S was given once, or twice 56 days apart.

Findings and caveats of the study: Spike-specific TCR breadth ran higher among vaccine recipients than placebo recipients. After vaccination, substantial breadth of spike-specific CD8+ and CD4+ responses was reported. An underestimation of total T cell responses may have resulted from the TCR breadth and depth analyses.

The data were produced by immunoSEQ multiplex PCR, yet TCRdb's version contains in-frame clones alone and is incomplete. Seen here are about 440,000 clones, 90% observed once, and the top ten hold roughly 4.3%. Trimming removed 6 bases from V and 0 bases from J, with 12 bases in between. This CDR3 contains 15 residues. Germline CDR1 reads MDHEN; CDR2 reads SYDVKM. Notes on this clone: What it binds is unknown.

The treatment here: 15 to 20 received Ad26.COV2.S at low or high dose, single or two shots; several received placebo; per-sample allocation not given. Material that was analyzed had been drawn on day 63 after the first vaccine or placebo injection. Source: peripheral blood, taken in a trial of Ad26.COV2.S vaccine versus placebo. This chain joins TRBV28 and TRBJ1-5; D might be TRBD1 (6 bases). This receptor was identified in a person between 18 and 59 years old who received the Ad26.COV2.S COVID-19 vaccine or a placebo. CDR3 sequence reads: CASRLLQGSNQPQHF. CDR3 in DNA: TGTGCCAGCAGGTTACTACAGGGTAGCAATCAGCCCCAGCATTTT.